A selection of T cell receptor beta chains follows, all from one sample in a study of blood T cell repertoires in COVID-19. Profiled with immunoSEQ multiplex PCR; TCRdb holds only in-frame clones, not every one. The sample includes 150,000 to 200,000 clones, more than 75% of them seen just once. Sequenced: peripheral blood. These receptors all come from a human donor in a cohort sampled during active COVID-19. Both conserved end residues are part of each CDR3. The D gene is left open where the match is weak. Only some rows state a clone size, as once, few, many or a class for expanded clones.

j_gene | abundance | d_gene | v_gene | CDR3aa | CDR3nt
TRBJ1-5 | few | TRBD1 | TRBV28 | CASSLGDRQNQPQHF | TGTGCCAGCAGTTTAGGGGACAGGCAGAATCAGCCCCAGCATTTT
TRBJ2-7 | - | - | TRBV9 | CASSPSGVVHYEQYF | TGTGCCAGCAGCCCGTCGGGGGTTGTTCATTACGAGCAGTACTTC
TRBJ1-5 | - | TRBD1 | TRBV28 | CASRRRTGASSNQPQHF | TGTGCCAGCCGAAGAAGGACAGGGGCATCGAGCAATCAGCCCCAGCATTTT
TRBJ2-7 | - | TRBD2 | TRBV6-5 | CASSGTSLIYEQYF | TGTGCCAGCAGCGGGACTAGCCTTATCTACGAGCAGTACTTC
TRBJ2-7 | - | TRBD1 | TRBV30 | CACERQGVHEQYF | TGTGCCTGCGAACGACAGGGTGTACACGAGCAGTACTTC
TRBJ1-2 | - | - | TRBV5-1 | CASRADGGNYGYTF | TGCGCCAGCAGGGCGGACGGAGGAAACTATGGCTACACCTTC
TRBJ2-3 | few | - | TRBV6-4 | CASSDAPGTDTQYF | TGTGCCAGCAGTGACGCCCCGGGAACGGATACGCAGTATTTT
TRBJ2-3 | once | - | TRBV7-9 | CASSLAGVSTDTQYF | TGTGCCAGCAGCTTAGCCGGGGTGAGCACAGATACGCAGTATTTT
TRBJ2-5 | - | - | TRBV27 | CASRDLPGQGGETQYF | TGTGCCAGCAGAGACCTCCCCGGGCAGGGCGGAGAGACCCAGTACTTC
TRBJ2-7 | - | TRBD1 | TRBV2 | CASSGDRAYEQYF | TGTGCCAGCAGTGGGGACAGGGCCTACGAGCAGTACTTC
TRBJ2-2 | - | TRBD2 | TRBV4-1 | CASSRPPSGRAYGELFF | TGCGCCAGCAGCCGCCCTCCGAGCGGGAGGGCTTACGGGGAGCTGTTTTTT
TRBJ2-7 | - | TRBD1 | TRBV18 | CASSASWDRAYEQYF | TGTGCCAGCTCAGCATCCTGGGACAGGGCTTACGAGCAGTACTTC
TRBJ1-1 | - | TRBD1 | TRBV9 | CASSPTGGEYTEAFF | TGTGCCAGCAGTCCCACAGGGGGCGAGTACACTGAAGCTTTCTTT
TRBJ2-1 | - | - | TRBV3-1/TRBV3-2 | CASSQEVSRNEQFF | TGTGCCAGCAGCCAAGAAGTAAGTCGGAATGAGCAGTTCTTC
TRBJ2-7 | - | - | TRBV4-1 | CASSREKSYEQYF | TGCGCCAGCAGCCGTGAGAAGTCCTACGAGCAGTACTTC
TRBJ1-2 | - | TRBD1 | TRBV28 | CASSSRTGNVYGYTF | TGTGCCAGCAGTTCCCGGACAGGGAATGTCTATGGCTACACCTTC
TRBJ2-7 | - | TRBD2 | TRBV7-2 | CASSLAGLAGVTDGYEQYF | TGTGCCAGCAGCTTAGCGGGACTAGCGGGGGTTACCGATGGCTACGAGCAGTACTTC
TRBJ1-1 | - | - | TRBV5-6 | CASRLDRLNTEAFF | TGTGCCAGCAGGTTAGACAGGCTGAACACTGAAGCTTTCTTT
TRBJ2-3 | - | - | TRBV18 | CASSRSTSTDTQYF | TGTGCCAGCTCACGGAGTACTAGCACAGATACGCAGTATTTT
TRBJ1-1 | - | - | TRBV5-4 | CASSFTLNTEAFF | TGTGCCAGCAGTTTTACATTGAACACTGAAGCTTTCTTT
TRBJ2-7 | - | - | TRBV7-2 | CASSLGGRLDEQYF | TGTGCCAGCAGCTTAGGGGGCAGGCTCGACGAGCAGTACTTC
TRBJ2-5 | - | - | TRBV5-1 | CASSLAGAEETQYF | TGCGCCAGCAGCTTGGCAGGGGCTGAGGAGACCCAGTACTTC
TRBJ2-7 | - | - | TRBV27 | CATPRNEQYF | TGTGCCACCCCCAGGAACGAGCAGTACTTC
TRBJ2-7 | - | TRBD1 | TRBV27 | CASSLRGQGFYEQYF | TGTGCCAGCAGTTTAAGGGGACAGGGGTTTTACGAGCAGTACTTC
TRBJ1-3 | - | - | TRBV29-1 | CSVRVSGNTIYF | TGCAGCGTTCGGGTCTCTGGAAACACCATATATTTT
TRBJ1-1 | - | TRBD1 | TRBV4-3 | CASSQALMAGGTEAFF | TGCGCCAGCAGCCAAGCCCTTATGGCAGGGGGCACTGAAGCTTTCTTT
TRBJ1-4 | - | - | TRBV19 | CASSAGGANEKLFF | TGTGCCAGTAGTGCGGGGGGCGCGAATGAAAAACTGTTTTTT
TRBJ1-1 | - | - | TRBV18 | CASSPRAGLSGNTEAFF | TGTGCCAGCTCACCACGGGCAGGGCTGTCAGGGAACACTGAAGCTTTCTTT
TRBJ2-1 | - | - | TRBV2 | CASTAGLGNEQFF | TGTGCCAGCACGGCGGGCCTAGGAAATGAGCAGTTCTTC
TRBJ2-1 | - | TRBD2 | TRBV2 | CASSGTSDPTYSYNEQFF | TGTGCCAGCAGTGGGACTAGCGATCCAACCTACTCCTACAATGAGCAGTTCTTC
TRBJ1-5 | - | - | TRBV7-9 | CASSPTTVNQPQHF | TGTGCCAGCAGCCCGACGACAGTGAATCAGCCCCAGCATTTT
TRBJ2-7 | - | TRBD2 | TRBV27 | CASSSRLAGREQYF | TGTGCCAGCAGTTCTAGACTAGCCGGTCGCGAGCAGTACTTC
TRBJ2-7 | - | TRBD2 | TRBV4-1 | CASSRILAASYEQYF | TGCGCCAGCAGCCGCATACTAGCGGCCTCCTACGAGCAGTACTTC
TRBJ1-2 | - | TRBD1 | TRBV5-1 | CASSVDRDHYGYTF | TGCGCCAGCAGCGTTGACAGGGATCACTATGGCTACACCTTC
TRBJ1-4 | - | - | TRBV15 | CATSRVGARNEKLFF | TGTGCCACCAGCAGAGTGGGGGCTCGGAATGAAAAACTGTTTTTT
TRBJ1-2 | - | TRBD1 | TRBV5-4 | CASRIRTGGTNTYGYTF | TGTGCCAGCCGGATCAGGACAGGGGGGACGAACACTTATGGCTACACCTTC
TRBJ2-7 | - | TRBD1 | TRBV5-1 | CASSPQPQGATYEQYF | TGCGCCAGCAGCCCACAGCCACAGGGGGCAACCTACGAGCAGTACTTC
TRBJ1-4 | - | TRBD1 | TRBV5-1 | CASSISGTGGEKLFF | TGCGCCAGCAGCATATCCGGGACAGGGGGTGAAAAACTGTTTTTT
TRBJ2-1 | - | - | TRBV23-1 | CASSQSSQVDNEQFF | TGCGCCAGCAGTCAATCGTCACAGGTAGACAATGAGCAGTTCTTC
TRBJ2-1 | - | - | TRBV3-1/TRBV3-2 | CASSHRPYYNEQFF | TGTGCCAGCAGCCACAGGCCTTACTACAATGAGCAGTTCTTC
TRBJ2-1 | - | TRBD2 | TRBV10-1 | CASSLAGAYNEQFF | TGCGCCAGCAGCTTAGCGGGGGCATACAATGAGCAGTTCTTC
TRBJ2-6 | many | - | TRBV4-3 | CASSQESSGANVLTF | TGCGCCAGCAGCCAAGAGAGCTCTGGGGCCAACGTCCTGACTTTC
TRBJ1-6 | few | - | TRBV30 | CAWSKGNNSPLHF | TGTGCCTGGTCTAAGGGGAATAATTCACCCCTCCACTTT